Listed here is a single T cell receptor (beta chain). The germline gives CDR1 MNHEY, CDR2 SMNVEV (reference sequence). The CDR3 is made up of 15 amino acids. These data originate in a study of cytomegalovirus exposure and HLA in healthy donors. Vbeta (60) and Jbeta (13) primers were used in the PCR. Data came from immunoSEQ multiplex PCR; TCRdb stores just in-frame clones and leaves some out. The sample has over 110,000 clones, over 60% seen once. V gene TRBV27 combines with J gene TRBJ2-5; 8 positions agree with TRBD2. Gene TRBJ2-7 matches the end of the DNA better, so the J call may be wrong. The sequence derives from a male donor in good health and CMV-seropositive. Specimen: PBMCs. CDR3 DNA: TGTGCCAGCAGTTTAGCGGGAGGTTCCCCCTACGAGCAGTACTTC. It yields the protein CASSLAGGSPYEQYF.